These T cell receptor beta chains were read from a single sample in a study of blood T cell repertoires in COVID-19. The repertoire was sequenced with immunoSEQ multiplex PCR; TCRdb's copy has only in-frame clones and lacks some. Found here are approximately 270,000 clones, 80% to 90% of them singletons; the top ten hold about 10%. The sample taken for sequencing was peripheral blood. Receptor source: an older woman with acute or convalescent COVID-19. Each CDR3 is given with its conserved first and last residue. D genes are given only for firm matches. The listing skips clone size in some rows; elsewhere it reads once, few, many or a size class.

-	TRBJ1-1	TRBV29-1	TRBD1	13	TGCAGCGCTAACAGGGGAGCGGACACTGAAGCTTTCTTT	CSANRGADTEAFF
-	TRBJ1-1	TRBV6-5	-	13	TGTGCCAGCAGTTTTAGGGGGAACACTGAAGCTTTCTTT	CASSFRGNTEAFF
few	TRBJ1-2	TRBV6-4	TRBD1	15	TGTGCCAGCAGAAGACCTTGGGACAGAATATCGGGCTACACCTTC	CASRRPWDRISGYTF
-	TRBJ2-2	TRBV6-5	-	14	TGTGCCAGCAGTACAGGACAGAGCACCGGGGAGCTGTTTTTT	CASSTGQSTGELFF
-	TRBJ1-2	TRBV10-3	TRBD1	13	TGTGCCGTGACAGGGGACCTTAACTATGGCTACACCTTC	CAVTGDLNYGYTF
-	TRBJ1-2	TRBV18	-	14	TGTGCCAGCTCACCAGCTGCAGGATTCTATGGCTACACCTTC	CASSPAAGFYGYTF
few	TRBJ1-2	TRBV3-1/TRBV3-2	-	13	TGTGCCAGCAGCCAAGGACAGAACTATGGCTACACCTTC	CASSQGQNYGYTF
-	TRBJ1-2	TRBV5-1	TRBD1	16	TGCGCCAGCAGCTTGGCATCAGGAGCCAGGGGGGATGGCTACACCTTC	CASSLASGARGDGYTF
-	TRBJ2-7	TRBV30	-	15	TGTGCCTGGAGGAGTACGAGCATTAGCTCCTACGAGCAGTACTTC	CAWRSTSISSYEQYF
-	TRBJ2-2	TRBV18	TRBD1	18	TGTGCCAGCTCACCCCGGGACAGGGGGCGTCCGGGAACCGGGGAGCTGTTTTTT	CASSPRDRGRPGTGELFF
-	TRBJ2-3	TRBV7-9	-	15	TGTGCCAGCAGCTTAGTTGGGATAGGGGTCGATACGCAGTATTTT	CASSLVGIGVDTQYF
-	TRBJ2-7	TRBV2	TRBD1	14	TGTGCCAGCAGTGGGACAGGGGATTACTACGAGCAGTACTTC	CASSGTGDYYEQYF